This T cell receptor (beta chain) is from a study of blood T cell repertoires in COVID-19. TCRdb's copy holds only in-frame clones and misses some; the assay was immunoSEQ multiplex PCR. This sample has some 260,000 clones, with around three quarters found just once. The CDR3 runs to 14 residues. With 6 bases removed from V and 4 bases from J, the gap between germline ends came to 15 bases. Germline CDR1 SQVTM, CDR2 ANQGSEA. The sequenced sample consisted of peripheral blood. This sequence joins TRBV29-1 and TRBJ1-4, with D perhaps matching TRBD1 (6 bases). The sequence was obtained from a woman older than 75 with acute or convalescent COVID-19. The CDR3 protein is CSVGGGRVNEKLFF. Here the CDR3 DNA reads TGCAGCGTGGGAGGGGGGCGAGTTAATGAAAAACTGTTTTTT. Together with reference TRBV29-1 and TRBJ1-4, the CDR3 gives the full variable domain: SAVISQKPSRDICQRGTSLTIQCQVDSQVTMMFWYRQQPGQSLTLIATANQGSEATYESGFVIDKFPISRPNLTFSTLTVSNMSPEDSSIYLCSVGGGRVNEKLFFGSGTQLSVL.